This TCR beta chain is drawn from a study of CD8+ T cells in alopecia areata. Turning to the study itself: Treated patients were scored for severity by percent of scalp affected.

Indicated treatment: oral pan-JAK inhibitor, 5-10 mg twice daily. Peripheral blood and lesional scalp punch biopsies came from alopecia areata patients. CD4+ and CD8+ T cells were sorted from PBMCs. The sequencing template was cDNA reverse transcribed from extracted RNA. The method was immunoSEQ multiplex PCR; TCRdb's version includes in-frame clones alone and lacks a portion of them. Of 150,000 to 200,000 clones detected, roughly 65% appear once; the ten largest clones hold approximately 0.91%. This specimen consisted of CD4+ T cells sorted from blood, obtained at week 4, from a patient treated with tofacitinib. This clonotype was obtained from a human donor with alopecia areata.

The DNA of the CDR3 is TGTGCCACCAGCAATCCGACAGTGGGACTTGAAAAACTGTTTTTT. This translates into CATSNPTVGLEKLFF. The chain joins TRBV15 to TRBJ1-4; D possibly corresponds to TRBD1 (5 bases). Trimming left V 4 bases short and J 7 bases short, with 16 bases between. This CDR3 spans 15 amino acids. Germline CDR1 and CDR2: LNHNV and YYDKDF (reference sequence). Full variable domain (remainder filled in from reference TRBV15 and TRBJ1-4): DAMVIQNPRYQVTQFGKPVTLSCSQTLNHNVMYWYQQKSSQAPKLLFHYYDKDFNNEADTPDNFQSRRPNTSFCFLDIRSPGLGDTAMYLCATSNPTVGLEKLFFGSGTQLSVL.